These 10 T cell receptor beta chains originate from one sample sequenced in a study of blood T cell repertoires in COVID-19. Sequenced by immunoSEQ multiplex PCR; TCRdb stores in-frame clones only, minus some. The sample yields approximately 230,000 clones, 65% to 90% seen once. Material: PBMCs or T cells enriched from blood (not recorded which). These receptors were obtained from a man aged 35-49 years who had recovered from COVID-19.

The V call is TRBV5-6, the J call TRBJ2-5; TRBD1 aligns across 9 bases. The trim removed 4 bases at V and 5 bases at J, leaving 6 bases unmatched. In germline, CDR1 is SGHDT, CDR2 YYEEEE. The CDR3 consists of 14 residues. The CDR3 loop is CASSAPDRGETQYF. The DNA of the CDR3 is TGTGCCAGCAGCGCGCCGGACAGGGGCGAGACCCAGTACTTC.

This clone has just one count. This rearrangement joins TRBV29-1 to TRBJ2-7; possibly TRBD2 for D (6 bases). The CDR3 spans 13 residues. The V gene lost 3 bases and the J gene lost 0 bases, with 9 bases spanning the gap. Germline V gene lookup returns CDR1 SQVTM and CDR2 ANQGSEA. This CDR3 is CSVEGGDSYEQYF. CDR3 DNA: TGCAGCGTTGAGGGCGGGGACTCCTACGAGCAGTACTTC.

The chain has TRBV18 and TRBJ2-5; D might be TRBD2 (6 bases). CDR3 length equals 18 residues. The ends were cut back, 2 bases at V and 0 bases at J, with 19 bases in the middle. Germline assignment: CDR1 KGHSH and CDR2 LQKENI. CDR3 protein: CASSPSGGLPQYQETQYF. Written as DNA, the CDR3 is TGTGCCAGCTCACCATCGGGTGGACTACCACAGTACCAAGAGACCCAGTACTTC.

The chain combines TRBV28 with TRBJ2-3; 7 nucleotides match TRBD2. V was clipped by 4 bases and J by 0 bases; unmatched bases: 7. CDR1 and CDR2 (germline): MDHEN, SYDVKM. The CDR3 length is 16 residues. In nucleotides, the CDR3 is TGTGCCAGCAGTTCATCGCGGACTAGAAGCACAGATACGCAGTATTTT. Its protein product is CASSSSRTRSTDTQYF.

Only a few counts were recorded for this clone. The chain carries TRBV5-4 and TRBJ1-1; 8 bases align to TRBD1. J gave up 6 bases and V 4 bases, and 8 bases lay outside the gene matches. The germline CDR1 and CDR2 sequences are SGHNT and YYREEE (reference sequence). This CDR3 has 14 amino acids. CDR3: CASSAFQGAAEAFF. Written as DNA, the CDR3 is TGTGCCAGCAGCGCATTTCAGGGGGCTGCTGAAGCTTTCTTT.

This chain connects TRBV30 to TRBJ2-7; D not certain. Trimming shortened V by 2 bases and J by 4 bases, and 18 bases separated the two germline ends. This CDR3 contains 15 residues. The germline V gene encodes CDR1 GTSNPN and CDR2 SVGIG (reference sequence). The CDR3 nucleotides read TGTGCCTGGAGTTTTCGCGTAAAACTCGTGTACGAGCAGTACTTC. Its protein is CAWSFRVKLVYEQYF.

The rearrangement joins TRBV5-1 to TRBJ2-1; D is perhaps TRBD1 (5 bases). The germline V gene encodes CDR1 SGHRS and CDR2 YFSETQ. V was trimmed by 6 bases and J by 8 bases, leaving 15 bases between them. The CDR3 contains 13 residues. The CDR3 loop is CASKEDQGHEQFF. CDR3 nucleotide sequence: TGCGCCAGCAAAGAGGACCAGGGCCATGAGCAGTTCTTC.

The J gene is TRBJ1-3, the V gene TRBV15; D is unclear. Germline values: CDR1 LNHNV, CDR2 YYDKDF (reference sequence). Trimming cost V 5 bases and J 3 bases, with 11 bases left between them. The CDR3 runs 14 residues. In DNA form, the CDR3 reads TGTGCCACCAGCCTCGACGGGGTTGGAAACACCATATATTTT. The encoded protein is CATSLDGVGNTIYF.

This clone was observed once. The rearrangement uses TRBV4-1 and TRBJ2-2; tentative D call: TRBD2 (5 bases). The V end was cut by 0 bases, the J end by 4 bases, with 9 bases between. Looked up from germline, CDR1 is MGHRA and CDR2 is YSYEKL. The CDR3 totals 15 residues. CDR3 protein: CASSQEWAGTGELFF. CDR3 coding DNA: TGCGCCAGCAGCCAAGAGTGGGCGGGCACCGGGGAGCTGTTTTTT.

The gene calls are TRBV4-1 and TRBJ2-7; TRBD1 agrees at 8 bases. CDR1 MGHRA and CDR2 YSYEKL come from the germline V gene. The CDR3 sequence is 21 residues long. J gave up 2 bases and V 3 bases, and 24 bases lay outside the gene matches. Written as DNA, the CDR3 is TGCGCCAGCAGCCACCCCCTCGGCGGGTCCAGGGGGCGAAACTCGCCCTACGAGCAGTACTTC. Amino acids: CASSHPLGGSRGRNSPYEQYF.